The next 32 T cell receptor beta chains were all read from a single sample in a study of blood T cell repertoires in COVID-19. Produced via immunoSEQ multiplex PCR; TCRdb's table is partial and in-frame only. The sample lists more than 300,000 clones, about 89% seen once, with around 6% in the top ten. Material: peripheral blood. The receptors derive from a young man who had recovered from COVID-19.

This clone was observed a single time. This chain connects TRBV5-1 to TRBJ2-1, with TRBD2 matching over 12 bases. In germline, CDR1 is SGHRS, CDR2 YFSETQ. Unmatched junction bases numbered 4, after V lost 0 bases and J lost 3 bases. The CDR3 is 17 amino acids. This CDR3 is CASSLGSSGRVYNEQFF. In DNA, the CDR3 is TGCGCCAGCAGCTTGGGGTCTAGCGGGAGGGTCTACAATGAGCAGTTCTTC.

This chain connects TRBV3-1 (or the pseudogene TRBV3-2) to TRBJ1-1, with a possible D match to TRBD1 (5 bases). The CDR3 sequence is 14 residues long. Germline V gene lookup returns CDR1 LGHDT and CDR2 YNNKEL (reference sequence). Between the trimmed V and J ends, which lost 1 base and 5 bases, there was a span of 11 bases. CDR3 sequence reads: CASSQGGGRTEAFF. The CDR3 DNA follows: TGTGCCAGCAGCCAAGGGGGCGGACGTACTGAAGCTTTCTTT.

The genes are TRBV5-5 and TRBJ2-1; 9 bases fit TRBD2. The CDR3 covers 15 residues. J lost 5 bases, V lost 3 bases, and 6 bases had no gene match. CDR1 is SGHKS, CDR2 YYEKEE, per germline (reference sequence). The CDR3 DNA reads TGTGCCAGCAGCTCCTTAGCGGGGGTCAACAATGAGCAGTTCTTC. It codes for CASSSLAGVNNEQFF.

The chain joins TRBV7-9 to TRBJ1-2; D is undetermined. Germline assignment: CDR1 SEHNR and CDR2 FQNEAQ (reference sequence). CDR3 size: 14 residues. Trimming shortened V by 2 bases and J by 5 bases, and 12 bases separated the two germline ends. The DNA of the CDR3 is TGTGCCAGCAGCTTAACTCAGGTGGCGTATGGCTACACCTTC. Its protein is CASSLTQVAYGYTF.

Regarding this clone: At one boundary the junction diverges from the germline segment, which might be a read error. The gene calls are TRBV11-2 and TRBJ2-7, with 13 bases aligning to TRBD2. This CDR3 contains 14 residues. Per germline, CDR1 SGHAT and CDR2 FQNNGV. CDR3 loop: CASSLDPGTSGEIF. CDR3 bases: TGTGCCAGCAGCTTAGACCCTGGGACTAGCGGGGAAATCTTC.

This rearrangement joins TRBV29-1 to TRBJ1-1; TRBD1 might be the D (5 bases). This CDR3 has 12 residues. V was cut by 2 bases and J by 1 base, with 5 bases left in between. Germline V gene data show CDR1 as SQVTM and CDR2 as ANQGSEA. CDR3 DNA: TGCAGCGTTGAAACAGGGAACACTGAAGCTTTCTTT. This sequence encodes CSVETGNTEAFF.

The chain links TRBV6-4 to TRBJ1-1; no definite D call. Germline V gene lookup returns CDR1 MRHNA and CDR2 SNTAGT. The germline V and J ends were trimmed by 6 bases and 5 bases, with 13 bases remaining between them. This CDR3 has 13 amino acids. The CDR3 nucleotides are TGTGCCAGCAGCCTCATTGCGGGAACTGAAGCTTTCTTT. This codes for CASSLIAGTEAFF.

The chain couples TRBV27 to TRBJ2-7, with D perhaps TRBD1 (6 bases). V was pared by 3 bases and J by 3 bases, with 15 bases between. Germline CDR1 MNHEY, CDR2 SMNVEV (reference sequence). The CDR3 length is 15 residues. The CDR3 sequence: CASSFDRLGSYEQYF. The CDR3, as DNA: TGTGCCAGCAGTTTCGACAGGTTAGGGAGCTACGAGCAGTACTTC.

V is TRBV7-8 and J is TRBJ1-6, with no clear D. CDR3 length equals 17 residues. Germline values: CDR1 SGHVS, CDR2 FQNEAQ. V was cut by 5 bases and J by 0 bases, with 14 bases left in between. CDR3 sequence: CASSPNSRSSYNSPLHF. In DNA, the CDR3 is TGTGCCAGCAGCCCAAACTCACGGAGCTCCTATAATTCACCCCTCCACTTT.

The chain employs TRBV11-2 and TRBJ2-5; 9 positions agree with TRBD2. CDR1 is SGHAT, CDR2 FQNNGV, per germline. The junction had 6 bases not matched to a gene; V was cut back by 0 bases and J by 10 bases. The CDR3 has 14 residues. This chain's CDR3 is CASSLEGGGGNQYF. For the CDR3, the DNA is TGTGCCAGCAGCTTAGAGGGCGGGGGGGGCAACCAGTACTTC.

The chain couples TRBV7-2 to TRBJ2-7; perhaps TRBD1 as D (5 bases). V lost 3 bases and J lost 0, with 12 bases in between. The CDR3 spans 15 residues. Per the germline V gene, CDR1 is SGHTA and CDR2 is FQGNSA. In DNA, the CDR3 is TGTGCCAGCAGCTTCTCTGGACACTCCTCCTACGAGCAGTACTTC. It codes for CASSFSGHSSYEQYF.

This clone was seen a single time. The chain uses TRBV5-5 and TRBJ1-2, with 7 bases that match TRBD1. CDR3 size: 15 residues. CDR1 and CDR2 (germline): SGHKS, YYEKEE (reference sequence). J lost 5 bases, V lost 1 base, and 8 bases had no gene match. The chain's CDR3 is CASSLLAGGLYGYTF. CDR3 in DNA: TGTGCCAGCAGCTTGTTGGCAGGGGGGCTTTATGGCTACACCTTC.

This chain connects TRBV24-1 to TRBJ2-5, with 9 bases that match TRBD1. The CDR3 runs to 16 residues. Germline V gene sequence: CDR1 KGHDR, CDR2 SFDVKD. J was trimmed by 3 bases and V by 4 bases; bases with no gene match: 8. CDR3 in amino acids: CATSEPPTGGKETQYF. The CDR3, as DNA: TGTGCCACCAGTGAACCCCCGACAGGGGGAAAAGAGACCCAGTACTTC.

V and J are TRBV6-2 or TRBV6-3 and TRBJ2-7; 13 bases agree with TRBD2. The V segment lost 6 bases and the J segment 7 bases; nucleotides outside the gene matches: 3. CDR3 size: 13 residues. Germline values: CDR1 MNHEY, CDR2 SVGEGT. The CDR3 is CASSQGLAGEQYF. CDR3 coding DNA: TGTGCCAGCAGCCAGGGACTAGCGGGGGAGCAGTACTTC.

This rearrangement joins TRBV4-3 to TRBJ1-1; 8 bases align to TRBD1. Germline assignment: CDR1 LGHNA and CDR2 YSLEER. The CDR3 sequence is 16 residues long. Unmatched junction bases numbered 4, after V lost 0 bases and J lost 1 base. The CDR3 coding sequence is TGCGCCAGCAGCCAAGACCCCCAGGGGGCGAACACTGAAGCTTTCTTT. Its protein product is CASSQDPQGANTEAFF.

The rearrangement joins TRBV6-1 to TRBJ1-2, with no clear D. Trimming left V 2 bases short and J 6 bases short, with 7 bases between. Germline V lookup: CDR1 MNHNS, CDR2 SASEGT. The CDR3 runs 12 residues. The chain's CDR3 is CASSEQLHGYTF. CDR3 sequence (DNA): TGTGCCAGCAGTGAACAGTTACATGGCTACACCTTC.

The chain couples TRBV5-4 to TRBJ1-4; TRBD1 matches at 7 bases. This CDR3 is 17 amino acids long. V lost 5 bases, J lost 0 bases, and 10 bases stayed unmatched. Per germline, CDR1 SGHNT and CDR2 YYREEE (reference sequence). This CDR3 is CASSLGGTRPTNEKLFF. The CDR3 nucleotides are TGTGCCAGCAGTTTAGGGGGCACGCGGCCAACTAATGAAAAACTGTTTTTT.

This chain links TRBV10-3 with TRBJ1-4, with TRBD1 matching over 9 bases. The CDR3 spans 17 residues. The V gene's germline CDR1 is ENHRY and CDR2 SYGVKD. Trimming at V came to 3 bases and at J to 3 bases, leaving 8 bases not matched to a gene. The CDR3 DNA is TGTGCCATCAGTGACCCGGGACAGGGATTAGCTAATGAAAAACTGTTTTTT. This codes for CAISDPGQGLANEKLFF.

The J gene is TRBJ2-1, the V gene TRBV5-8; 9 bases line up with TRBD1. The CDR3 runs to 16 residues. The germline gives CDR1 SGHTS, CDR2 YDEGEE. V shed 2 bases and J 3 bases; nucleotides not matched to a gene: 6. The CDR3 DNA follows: TGTGCCAGCAGCTTCTTGGACAGGGGCTACTACAATGAGCAGTTCTTC. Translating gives CASSFLDRGYYNEQFF.

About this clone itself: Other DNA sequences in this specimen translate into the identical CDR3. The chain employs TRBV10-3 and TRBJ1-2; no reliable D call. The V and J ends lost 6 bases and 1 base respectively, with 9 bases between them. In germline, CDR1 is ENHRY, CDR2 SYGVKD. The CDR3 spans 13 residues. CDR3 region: CAIRPGDNYGYTF. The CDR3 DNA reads TGTGCCATCAGGCCCGGGGATAACTATGGCTACACCTTC.

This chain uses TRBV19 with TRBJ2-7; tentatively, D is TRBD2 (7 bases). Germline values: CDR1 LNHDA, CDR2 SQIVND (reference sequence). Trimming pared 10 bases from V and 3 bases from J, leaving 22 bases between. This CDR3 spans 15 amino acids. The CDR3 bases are TGTGCCACCACTGCGGGGGCGGGAGATCTCTACGAGCAGTACTTC. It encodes CATTAGAGDLYEQYF.

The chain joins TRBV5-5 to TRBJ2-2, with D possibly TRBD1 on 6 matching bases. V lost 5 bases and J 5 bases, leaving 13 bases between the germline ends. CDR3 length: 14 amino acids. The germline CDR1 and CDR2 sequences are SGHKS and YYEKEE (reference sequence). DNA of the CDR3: TGTGCCAGCAGTTCTACAGGGATTACCGGGGAGCTGTTTTTT. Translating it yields CASSSTGITGELFF.

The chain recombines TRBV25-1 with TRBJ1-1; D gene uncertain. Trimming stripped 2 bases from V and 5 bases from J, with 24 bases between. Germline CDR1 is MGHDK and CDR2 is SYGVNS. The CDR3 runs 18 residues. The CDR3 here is CASSEGEVGGRQETEAFF. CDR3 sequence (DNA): TGTGCCAGCAGTGAAGGGGAGGTGGGAGGGCGCCAGGAGACTGAAGCTTTCTTT.

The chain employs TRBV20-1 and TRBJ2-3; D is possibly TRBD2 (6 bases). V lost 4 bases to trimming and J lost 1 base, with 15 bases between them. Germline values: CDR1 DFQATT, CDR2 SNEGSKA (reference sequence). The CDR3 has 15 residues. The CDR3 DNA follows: TGCAGTGCTATTGACGGGAGTAAAGGCACAGATACGCAGTATTTT. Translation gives CSAIDGSKGTDTQYF.

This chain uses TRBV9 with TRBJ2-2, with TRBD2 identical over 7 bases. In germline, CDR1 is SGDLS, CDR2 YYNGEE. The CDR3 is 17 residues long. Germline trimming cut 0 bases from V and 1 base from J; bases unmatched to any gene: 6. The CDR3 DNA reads TGTGCCAGCAGCGTAGCTCTGAGCGGGATGAACACCGGGGAGCTGTTTTTT. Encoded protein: CASSVALSGMNTGELFF.

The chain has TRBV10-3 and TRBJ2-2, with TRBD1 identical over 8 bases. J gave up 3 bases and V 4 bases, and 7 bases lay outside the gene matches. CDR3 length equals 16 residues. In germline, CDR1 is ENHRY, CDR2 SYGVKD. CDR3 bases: TGTGCCATCAGTGGACAGGGGATCGGTGACACCGGGGAGCTGTTTTTT. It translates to CAISGQGIGDTGELFF.

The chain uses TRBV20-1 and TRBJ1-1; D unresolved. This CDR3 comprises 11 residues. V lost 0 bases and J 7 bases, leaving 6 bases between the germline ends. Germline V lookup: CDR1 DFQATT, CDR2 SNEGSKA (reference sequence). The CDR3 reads CSARDGIEAFF. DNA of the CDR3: TGCAGTGCTAGAGACGGGATTGAAGCTTTCTTT.

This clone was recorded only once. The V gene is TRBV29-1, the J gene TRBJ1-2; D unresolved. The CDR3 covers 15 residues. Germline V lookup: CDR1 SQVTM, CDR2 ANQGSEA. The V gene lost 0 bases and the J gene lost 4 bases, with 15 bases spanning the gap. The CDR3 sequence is CSVEELGGPLYGYTF. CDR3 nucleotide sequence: TGCAGCGTTGAAGAGTTAGGCGGTCCACTCTATGGCTACACCTTC.

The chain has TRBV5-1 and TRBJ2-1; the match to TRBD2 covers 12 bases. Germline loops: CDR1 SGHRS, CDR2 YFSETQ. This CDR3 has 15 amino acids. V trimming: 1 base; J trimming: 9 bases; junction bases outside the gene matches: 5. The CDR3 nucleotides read TGCGCCAGCAGCTTGTCTAGCGGGAGGGGTAGTGAGCAGTTCTTC. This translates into CASSLSSGRGSEQFF.

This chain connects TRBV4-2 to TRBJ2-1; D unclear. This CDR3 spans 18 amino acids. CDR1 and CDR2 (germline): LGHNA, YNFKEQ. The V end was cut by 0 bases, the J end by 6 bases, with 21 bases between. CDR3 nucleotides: TGTGCCAGCAGCCAAGATTTTGGTACCCCCTTTCTCGGCAATGAGCAGTTCTTC. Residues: CASSQDFGTPFLGNEQFF.

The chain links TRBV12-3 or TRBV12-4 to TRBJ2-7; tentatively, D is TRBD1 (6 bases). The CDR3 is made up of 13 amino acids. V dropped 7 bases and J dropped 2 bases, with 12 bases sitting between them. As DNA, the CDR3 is TGTGCCAGCACCCAAGGGGGAACCTACGAGCAGTACTTC. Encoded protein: CASTQGGTYEQYF.

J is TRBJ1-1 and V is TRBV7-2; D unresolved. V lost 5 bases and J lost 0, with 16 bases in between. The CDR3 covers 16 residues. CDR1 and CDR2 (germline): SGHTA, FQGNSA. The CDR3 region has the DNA TGTGCCAGCAGCCTCCCGCCGCTACCTCTGAACACTGAAGCTTTCTTT. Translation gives CASSLPPLPLNTEAFF.